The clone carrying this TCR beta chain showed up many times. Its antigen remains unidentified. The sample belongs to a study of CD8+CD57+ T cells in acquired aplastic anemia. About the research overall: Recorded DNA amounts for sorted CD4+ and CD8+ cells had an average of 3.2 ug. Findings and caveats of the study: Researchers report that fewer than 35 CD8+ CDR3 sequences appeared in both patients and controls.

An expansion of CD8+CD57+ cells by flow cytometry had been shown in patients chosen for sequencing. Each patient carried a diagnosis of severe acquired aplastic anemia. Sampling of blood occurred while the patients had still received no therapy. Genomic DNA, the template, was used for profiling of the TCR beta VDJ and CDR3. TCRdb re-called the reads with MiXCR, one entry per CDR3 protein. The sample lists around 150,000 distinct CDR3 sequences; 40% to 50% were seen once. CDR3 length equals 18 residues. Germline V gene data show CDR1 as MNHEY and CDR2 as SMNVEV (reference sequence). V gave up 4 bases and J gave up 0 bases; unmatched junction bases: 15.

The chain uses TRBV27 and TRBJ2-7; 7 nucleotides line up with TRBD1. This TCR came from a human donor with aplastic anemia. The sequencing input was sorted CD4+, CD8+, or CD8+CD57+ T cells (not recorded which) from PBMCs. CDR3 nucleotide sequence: TGTGCCAGCAGTTCCCACACCCGACAGGGCCAGAGCTCCTACGAGCAGTACTTC. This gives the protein CASSSHTRQGQSSYEQYF.